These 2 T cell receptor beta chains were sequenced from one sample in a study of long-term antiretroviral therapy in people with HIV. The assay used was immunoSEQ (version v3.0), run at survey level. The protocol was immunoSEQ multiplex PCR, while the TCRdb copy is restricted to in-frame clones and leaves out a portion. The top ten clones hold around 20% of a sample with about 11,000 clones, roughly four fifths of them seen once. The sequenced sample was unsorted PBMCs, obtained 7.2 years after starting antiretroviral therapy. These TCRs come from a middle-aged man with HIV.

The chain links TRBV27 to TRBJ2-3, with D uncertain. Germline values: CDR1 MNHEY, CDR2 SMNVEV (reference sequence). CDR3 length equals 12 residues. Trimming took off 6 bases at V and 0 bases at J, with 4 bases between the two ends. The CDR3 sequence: CASSPSTDTQYF. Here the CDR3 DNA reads TGTGCCAGCAGCCCTAGCACAGATACGCAGTATTTT.

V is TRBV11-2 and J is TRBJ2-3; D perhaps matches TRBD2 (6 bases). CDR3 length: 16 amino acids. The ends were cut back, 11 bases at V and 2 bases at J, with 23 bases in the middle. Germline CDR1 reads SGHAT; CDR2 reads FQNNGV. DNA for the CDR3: TGTGCCTGCAAGGGTTGGGCGGGACTCTACACAGATACGCAGTATTTT. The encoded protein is CACKGWAGLYTDTQYF. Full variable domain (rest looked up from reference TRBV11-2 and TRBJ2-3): EAGVAQSPRYKIIEKRQSVAFWCNPISGHATLYWYQQILGQGPKLLIQFQNNGVVDDSQLPKDRFSAERLKGVDSTLKIQPAKLEDSAVYLCACKGWAGLYTDTQYFGPGTRLTVL.